The 31 T cell receptor beta chains reported below all come from one sample, sequenced in a study of CD8+ T cells in alopecia areata. Extraction of RNA preceded its reverse transcription into cDNA, which served as the sequencing template. Profiled with immunoSEQ multiplex PCR; TCRdb holds only in-frame clones, not every one. The sample shows 200,000 or so clones, around 50% of them seen only once. Sequencing was performed on CD8+ T cells sorted from blood. The receptors here all came from a human donor in good health.

This chain connects TRBV27 to TRBJ2-5; D possibly matches TRBD1 or TRBD2 (5 bases each). Germline values: CDR1 MNHEY, CDR2 SMNVEV (reference sequence). Trimming took off 2 bases at V and 5 bases at J, with 12 bases between the two ends. The CDR3 length is 14 residues. CDR3 coding DNA: TGTGCCAGCAGTTTAACGGGGTGGGGGGAGACCCAGTACTTC. This translates into CASSLTGWGETQYF.

This clone was counted between two and nine times. CDR3 bases: TGTGCCAGTAGTCCCCGGGACAGACCATCCTACGAGCAGTACTTC. This gives the protein CASSPRDRPSYEQYF. The chain links TRBV19 to TRBJ2-7, with 7 positions matching TRBD1. With 5 bases clipped from V and 1 base from J, the junction kept 8 bases outside the gene matches. CDR1 is LNHDA and CDR2 is SQIVND in the germline V gene (reference sequence). CDR3 length equals 15 residues.

Only one count was recorded for this clone. V usage is TRBV19 and J usage is TRBJ2-5; TRBD1 matches 8 bases. The CDR3 length is 15 residues. CDR1 LNHDA and CDR2 SQIVND come from the germline V gene (reference sequence). V dropped 5 bases and J dropped 5; count of bases not matched to a gene: 10. The CDR3 loop is CASSQDRALWETQYF. The DNA for the CDR3 is TGTGCCAGTAGTCAGGACAGGGCGTTGTGGGAGACCCAGTACTTC.

The rearrangement links TRBV4-1 to TRBJ1-2; D is undetermined. The V end was cut by 4 bases, the J end by 1 base, with 10 bases between. This CDR3 is built from 14 residues. The germline V gene has CDR1 MGHRA and CDR2 YSYEKL. CDR3 sequence (DNA): TGCGCCAGCAGCCTTGGGCAGAGTAACTATGGCTACACCTTC. Residues: CASSLGQSNYGYTF.

The rearrangement uses TRBV13 and TRBJ2-5; D might be TRBD2 (5 bases). The germline V gene has CDR1 PRHDT and CDR2 FYEKMQ (reference sequence). This CDR3 spans 14 amino acids. The V end was cut by 5 bases, the J end by 1 base, with 11 bases between. The CDR3 spells CASSTGRGQETQYF. The CDR3 DNA sequence: TGTGCCAGCAGCACCGGACGGGGCCAAGAGACCCAGTACTTC.

This clone was seen a handful of times. V and J are TRBV29-1 and TRBJ1-4; no reliable D call. This CDR3 is 13 amino acids long. With 0 bases removed from V and 3 bases from J, the gap between germline ends came to 5 bases. Germline CDR1 reads SQVTM; CDR2 reads ANQGSEA. For the CDR3, the DNA is TGCAGCGTTGAAGAGGGGTCTAATGAAAAACTGTTTTTT. Protein sequence: CSVEEGSNEKLFF.

V usage is TRBV27 and J usage is TRBJ2-7, with D tentatively TRBD1 or TRBD2 (6 bases each). The V end was cut by 5 bases, the J end by 0 bases, with 11 bases between. CDR3 size: 14 residues. The germline gives CDR1 MNHEY, CDR2 SMNVEV (reference sequence). The CDR3 DNA follows: TGTGCCAGCAGTAGCCGGGGGCACTCCTACGAGCAGTACTTC. Its protein is CASSSRGHSYEQYF.

On this clone: Distinct nucleotide sequences in the sample also encode this CDR3. The V call is TRBV29-1, the J call TRBJ2-7, with D possibly matching TRBD2 (6 bases). V was cut by 4 bases and J by 0 bases, with 10 bases left in between. From germline, CDR1 is SQVTM and CDR2 ANQGSEA. The CDR3 has 13 residues. DNA for the CDR3: TGCAGCGTTGGTGGCGGGGACTCCTACGAGCAGTACTTC. This codes for CSVGGGDSYEQYF.

This clone has only one observation. The V call is TRBV4-2, the J call TRBJ2-5; D is possibly TRBD2 (6 bases). Germline loops: CDR1 LGHNA, CDR2 YNFKEQ. The ends were cut back, 2 bases at V and 5 bases at J, with 21 bases in the middle. CDR3 length equals 17 residues. The CDR3 DNA reads as TGTGCCAGCAGCCAAACTCTCCTCTCGACTAGATGGGAGACCCAGTACTTC. Protein sequence: CASSQTLLSTRWETQYF.

The table lists this clone with a few counts. CDR3 DNA: TGCAGCGTGTCGGGGGACCAAGAGACCCAGTACTTC. Protein product: CSVSGDQETQYF. The rearrangement uses TRBV29-1 and TRBJ2-5; possible D gene TRBD2, 6 bases. The CDR3 runs 12 residues. Between the trimmed V and J ends, which lost 6 bases and 0 bases, there was a span of 8 bases. Per the germline V gene, CDR1 is SQVTM and CDR2 is ANQGSEA.

The rearrangement links TRBV29-1 to TRBJ1-2, with D perhaps TRBD1 (5 bases). The length of the CDR3 is 11 residues. Germline loops: CDR1 SQVTM, CDR2 ANQGSEA. DNA of the CDR3: TGCACCGGGCGGGGCCGCTATGGCTACACCTTC. Translating it yields CTGRGRYGYTF.

This clone was seen a single time. The gene calls are TRBV2 and TRBJ1-2; no reliable D call. V was cut by 2 bases and J by 6 bases, with 4 bases left in between. The CDR3 totals 11 residues. CDR1 and CDR2 (germline): SNHLY, FYNNEI. The CDR3 loop is CASSELDGYTF. DNA of the CDR3: TGTGCCAGCAGTGAATTGGATGGCTACACCTTC.

The J gene is TRBJ2-3, the V gene TRBV2; no reliable D call. Germline V gene lookup returns CDR1 SNHLY and CDR2 FYNNEI. The CDR3 consists of 11 residues. Trimming removed 2 bases at V and 5 bases at J, with 2 bases between. CDR3 coding DNA: TGTGCCAGCAGTGAATTAGATACGCAGTATTTT. It specifies CASSELDTQYF.

The chain uses TRBV2 and TRBJ1-5; D perhaps matches TRBD1 (5 bases). The CDR3 is 17 residues long. Trimming took 2 bases from V and 0 from J, leaving 14 bases between them. CDR1 SNHLY and CDR2 FYNNEI come from the germline V gene. In DNA, the CDR3 is TGTGCCAGCAGTGAACCTCTGGACATTTATAGCAATCAGCCCCAGCATTTT. Translated, it gives CASSEPLDIYSNQPQHF.

This chain links TRBV27 with TRBJ2-1; no definite D call. V gave up 8 bases and J gave up 10 bases, with 6 bases separating them. The CDR3 is made up of 9 amino acids. Germline lookup yields CDR1 MNHEY and CDR2 SMNVEV (reference sequence). The chain's CDR3 is CASRGEQFF. Written as DNA, the CDR3 is TGTGCCAGCCGTGGGGAGCAGTTCTTC.

The chain recombines TRBV29-1 with TRBJ1-3; D is ambiguous. Per the germline V gene, CDR1 is SQVTM and CDR2 is ANQGSEA. V shed 4 bases and J shed 4 bases, with 14 bases lying between them. This CDR3 contains 14 residues. The CDR3: CSVGFEGSGNTIYF. Here the CDR3 DNA reads TGCAGCGTTGGATTCGAGGGATCGGGAAACACCATATATTTT.

The J gene is TRBJ2-7, the V gene TRBV27; no definite D call. The CDR3 is made up of 13 amino acids. Germline CDR1 reads MNHEY; CDR2 reads SMNVEV (reference sequence). The V end was cut by 0 bases, the J end by 5 bases, with 8 bases between. CDR3: CASSLSAENEQYF. CDR3 DNA sequence: TGTGCCAGCAGTTTATCCGCGGAGAACGAGCAGTACTTC.

This clone was seen only a few times. This chain links TRBV7-9 with TRBJ2-1; D remains unclear. The CDR3 sequence is 11 residues long. Trimming took off 6 bases at V and 12 bases at J, with 12 bases between the two ends. Germline CDR1 reads SEHNR; CDR2 reads FQNEAQ (reference sequence). The CDR3 loop is CASRRTRGQFF. In nucleotides, the CDR3 is TGTGCCAGCAGGCGTACTCGAGGGCAGTTCTTC.

The chain has TRBV15 and TRBJ1-2; 8 bases map to TRBD1. The V gene end was trimmed by 0 bases and the J gene end by 0 bases; junction bases not matched to a gene: 6. In germline, CDR1 is LNHNV, CDR2 YYDKDF (reference sequence). The CDR3 is 17 amino acids. For the CDR3, the DNA is TGTGCCACCAGCAGAGACGGGTCGACAGGGGCTAACTATGGCTACACCTTC. This codes for CATSRDGSTGANYGYTF. The full variable domain, its missing parts supplied by reference TRBV15 and TRBJ1-2, is DAMVIQNPRYQVTQFGKPVTLSCSQTLNHNVMYWYQQKSSQAPKLLFHYYDKDFNNEADTPDNFQSRRPNTSFCFLDIRSPGLGDTAMYLCATSRDGSTGANYGYTFGSGTRLTVV.

This clone was observed a few times. This chain uses TRBV5-1 with TRBJ2-1; TRBD2 aligns across 8 bases. The V gene end was trimmed by 8 bases and the J gene end by 2 bases; junction bases not matched to a gene: 15. Germline values: CDR1 SGHRS, CDR2 YFSETQ. This CDR3 contains 17 residues. The CDR3, as DNA: TGCGCCAGTAGAAAAGACCTGGCGGGGGGTGCCTACAATGAGCAGTTCTTC. The encoded protein is CASRKDLAGGAYNEQFF.

This clone has a single count. This chain links TRBV29-1 with TRBJ2-7; 12 bases map to TRBD2. The trim removed 0 bases at V and 2 bases at J, leaving 11 bases unmatched. Germline V lookup: CDR1 SQVTM, CDR2 ANQGSEA. The CDR3 is 18 residues long. The chain's CDR3 is CSVEDPSPGLAGPYEQYF. The CDR3, as DNA: TGCAGCGTTGAAGACCCCAGCCCCGGACTAGCGGGGCCCTACGAGCAGTACTTC.

V gene TRBV11-3 combines with J gene TRBJ2-3; 9 nucleotides line up with TRBD2. V was clipped by 4 bases and J by 3 bases; unmatched bases: 8. The CDR3 covers 16 residues. The germline CDR1 and CDR2 sequences are SGHNT and YENEEA. Here the CDR3 DNA reads TGTGCCAGCAGCTCCTTAGCGGGGGTGAGGACAGATACGCAGTATTTT. Amino acid sequence: CASSSLAGVRTDTQYF.

This clone was detected only a few times. The rearrangement links TRBV6-1 to TRBJ2-7; D call uncertain. CDR3 size: 13 residues. Per the germline V gene, CDR1 is MNHNS and CDR2 is SASEGT. Trimming left V 1 base short and J 3 bases short, with 7 bases between. The CDR3 sequence is CASSEVEDYEQYF. The CDR3 DNA sequence: TGTGCCAGCAGTGAAGTTGAGGACTACGAGCAGTACTTC.

The chain employs TRBV7-2 and TRBJ2-7; 9 positions agree with TRBD2. Losses at the gene ends were 8 bases for V and 3 bases for J; bases not matched to a gene: 8. The CDR3 length is 14 residues. Germline lookup yields CDR1 SGHTA and CDR2 FQGNSA. The CDR3 DNA is TGTGCCAGCGGGTTAGCGGGGGCCAACTACGAGCAGTACTTC. Amino acids: CASGLAGANYEQYF. The full variable domain, completed using reference TRBV7-2 and TRBJ2-7, is GAGVSQSPSNKVTEKGKDVELRCDPISGHTALYWYRQSLGQGLEFLIYFQGNSAPDKSGLPSDRFSAERTGGSVSTLTIQRTQQEDSAVYLCASGLAGANYEQYFGPGTRLTVT.

The CDR3: CASRAGTAYNEQFF. In DNA form, the CDR3 reads TGTGCCAGCAGAGCCGGGACAGCTTACAATGAGCAGTTCTTC. This sequence joins TRBV6-5 and TRBJ2-1; 7 bases fit TRBD1. From germline, CDR1 is MNHEY and CDR2 SVGAGI. This CDR3 is 14 amino acids long. The ends lost 6 bases at V and 4 bases at J; junction bases unmatched: 6.

This clone was observed a few times. In DNA form, the CDR3 reads TGTGCCAGCAGCGGGGGGAATGCCCTAGCCAAAAACATTCAGTACTTC. Amino acids: CASSGGNALAKNIQYF. This sequence joins TRBV11-2 and TRBJ2-4; D might be TRBD2 (6 bases). Germline loops: CDR1 SGHAT, CDR2 FQNNGV. Trimming cost V 5 bases and J 0 bases, with 14 bases left between them. CDR3 size: 16 residues.

As concerns this clone: Other DNA sequences in this specimen translate into the identical CDR3. V usage is TRBV4-1 and J usage is TRBJ1-6; D not certain. Germline V lookup: CDR1 MGHRA, CDR2 YSYEKL. The CDR3 loop spans 12 amino acids. Between the trimmed V and J ends, which lost 4 bases and 7 bases, there was a span of 5 bases. CDR3 in DNA: TGCGCCAGCAGCCCCGGAAATTCACCCCTCCACTTT. It is translated as CASSPGNSPLHF.

The genes are TRBV15 and TRBJ2-5; D uncertain. CDR3 length equals 15 residues. Trimming cost V 0 bases and J 1 base, with 9 bases left between them. The germline CDR1 and CDR2 sequences are LNHNV and YYDKDF (reference sequence). This CDR3 reads CATSRDRPGQETQYF. As DNA, the CDR3 is TGTGCCACCAGCAGAGACCGACCTGGCCAAGAGACCCAGTACTTC.

This clone was observed a handful of times. This sample includes further DNA sequences coding for the same CDR3. The chain uses TRBV29-1 and TRBJ1-2, with D unclear. This CDR3 has 11 amino acids. Trimming pared 3 bases from V and 4 bases from J, leaving 6 bases between. Germline values: CDR1 SQVTM, CDR2 ANQGSEA. CDR3 region: CSVEGAYGYTF. The CDR3 bases are TGCAGCGTTGAGGGAGCCTATGGCTACACCTTC.

V gene TRBV27 combines with J gene TRBJ2-7; TRBD2 might be the D (6 bases). Trimming took off 4 bases at V and 6 bases at J, with 19 bases between the two ends. The CDR3 totals 15 residues. Germline V gene lookup returns CDR1 MNHEY and CDR2 SMNVEV (reference sequence). The CDR3 bases are TGTGCCAGCAGTTCCTGGCGGGACCGAGAAGGCGAGCAGTACTTC. Its translation: CASSSWRDREGEQYF.

The V call is TRBV7-9, the J call TRBJ2-7; D not certain. This CDR3 is 11 amino acids long. Looked up from germline, CDR1 is SEHNR and CDR2 is FQNEAQ (reference sequence). V was cut by 2 bases and J by 5 bases, with 4 bases left in between. DNA for the CDR3: TGTGCCAGCAGCTTATCTAACGAGCAGTACTTC. It specifies CASSLSNEQYF.